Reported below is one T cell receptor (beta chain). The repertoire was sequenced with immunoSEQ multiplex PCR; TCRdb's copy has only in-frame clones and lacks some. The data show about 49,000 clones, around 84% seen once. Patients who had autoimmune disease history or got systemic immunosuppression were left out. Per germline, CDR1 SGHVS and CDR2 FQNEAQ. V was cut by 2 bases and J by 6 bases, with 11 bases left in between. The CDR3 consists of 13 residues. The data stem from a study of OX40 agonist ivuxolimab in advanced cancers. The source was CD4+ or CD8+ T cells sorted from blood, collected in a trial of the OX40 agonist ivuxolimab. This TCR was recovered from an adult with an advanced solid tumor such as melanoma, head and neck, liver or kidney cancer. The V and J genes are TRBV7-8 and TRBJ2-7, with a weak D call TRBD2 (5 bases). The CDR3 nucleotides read TGTGCCAGCAGCTTACAGTCGGAGGTCGAGCAGTACTTC. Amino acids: CASSLQSEVEQYF.